This T cell receptor (beta chain) was obtained from a study of cytomegalovirus exposure and HLA in healthy donors. Broader study findings: Many donors carried some public TCRs, although rarity characterized most TCR sequences. A few of the chains that were CMV-associated were confirmed in vitro to be specific for CMV antigens. The study designated roughly 150 TCR beta chains cytomegalovirus-associated.

CDR3 length: 14 residues. Germline-derived CDR1 and CDR2 are MNHEY and SVGAGI. V was cut by 5 bases and J by 3 bases, with 13 bases left in between. To note about this clone: The antigen is undetermined.

Method: immunoSEQ multiplex PCR; TCRdb's copy keeps in-frame clones and lacks some. In the table there are 78,000 or so clones, around 94% of which are singletons. The material sequenced was PBMCs. This sequence originates from a woman between 18 and 30 years old in good health and CMV-seropositive. This chain joins TRBV6-5 and TRBJ2-5, with D hard to call. The DNA of the CDR3 is TGTGCCAGCAGTAGCGACCGAGGAAAAGAGACCCAGTACTTC. It translates to CASSSDRGKETQYF.